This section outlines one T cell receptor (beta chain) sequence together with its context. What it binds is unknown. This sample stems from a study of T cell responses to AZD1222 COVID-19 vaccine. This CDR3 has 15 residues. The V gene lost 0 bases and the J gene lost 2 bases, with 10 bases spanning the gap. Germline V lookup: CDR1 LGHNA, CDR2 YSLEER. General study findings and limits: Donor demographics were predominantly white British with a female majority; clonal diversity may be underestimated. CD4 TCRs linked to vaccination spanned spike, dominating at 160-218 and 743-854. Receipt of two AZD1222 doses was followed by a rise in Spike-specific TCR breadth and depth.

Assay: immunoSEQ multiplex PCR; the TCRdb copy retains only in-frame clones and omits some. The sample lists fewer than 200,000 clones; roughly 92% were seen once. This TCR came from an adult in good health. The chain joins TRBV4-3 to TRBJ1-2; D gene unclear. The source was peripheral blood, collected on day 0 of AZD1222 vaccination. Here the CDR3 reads CASSQDLTLNYGYTF. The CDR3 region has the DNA TGCGCCAGCAGCCAAGATCTTACACTAAACTATGGCTACACCTTC.